Sequencing of this TCR beta chain was carried out in a study of shared clonotypes between healthy human individuals. Study-wide points: Against clonotypes common to all four donors, non-shared ones had lower generation probabilities.

The data were produced by immunoSEQ multiplex PCR, yet TCRdb's version contains in-frame clones alone and is incomplete. The sample yields around 1.6 million clones, 95% to 99% seen once. Deletions cut 4 bases from V and 0 bases from J, with 19 bases between. The V gene's germline CDR1 is GTSNPN and CDR2 SVGIG (reference sequence). CDR3 length equals 16 residues. About this clone: As yet, its antigen is unknown.

The healthy adult donors were HIV-negative and reported no recent acute infections or vaccinations. V gene TRBV30 combines with J gene TRBJ2-7, with D possibly being TRBD2 (6 bases). This receptor was taken from a man younger than 45 in good health. Sequenced: naive CD4+ T cells sorted from blood. Subset denoted: CD45RA+ positively selected. This CDR3 is CAWTSRRGMSSYEQYF. The CDR3 nucleotides are TGTGCCTGGACCTCGCGTCGCGGGATGAGCTCCTACGAGCAGTACTTC. The full variable domain, rest sourced from reference TRBV30 and TRBJ2-7, is SQTIHQWPATLVQPVGSPLSLECTVEGTSNPNLYWYRQAAGRGLQLLFYSVGIGQISSEVPQNLSASRPQDRQFILSSKKLLLSDSGFYLCAWTSRRGMSSYEQYFGPGTRLTVT.